This passage covers 21 T cell receptor beta chains from one sample sequenced in a study of T cells after yellow fever vaccination. Each CDR3 protein is one row after TCRdb ran MiXCR on the 5' RACE reads. The sample contains about 240,000 distinct CDR3 sequences, roughly 3.7% of which appear only once. The specimen was PBMCs, collected 15 days after the yellow fever booster vaccination. Source of these receptors: a man aged 18 to 29 who received the YFV17D yellow fever vaccine.

This clonotype has ten or more counts. This chain connects TRBV7-9 to TRBJ1-5; the D is unclear. The CDR3 covers 14 residues. The V and J ends lost 5 bases and 6 bases respectively, with 14 bases between them. Germline assignment: CDR1 SEHNR and CDR2 FQNEAQ (reference sequence). CDR3 nucleotides: TGTGCCAGCAGCCCACCTGGTGTGGGTCAGCCCCAGCATTTT. Protein product: CASSPPGVGQPQHF.

There are many counts of this clonotype. The V gene is TRBV20-1, the J gene TRBJ2-7; D is unclear. This CDR3 has 14 amino acids. CDR1 is DFQATT and CDR2 is SNEGSKA in the germline V gene (reference sequence). V lost 0 bases and J lost 2, with 11 bases in between. CDR3 nucleotide sequence: TGCAGTGCTAGAGATCCCCTGATAGCCTACGAGCAGTACTTC. Protein sequence: CSARDPLIAYEQYF.

This clonotype was detected ten times or more. The rearrangement links TRBV7-9 to TRBJ2-3; D is ambiguous. This CDR3 contains 13 residues. Trimming cost V 5 bases and J 4 bases, with 10 bases left between them. Germline V gives CDR1 SEHNR, CDR2 FQNEAQ (reference sequence). CDR3 DNA: TGTGCCAGCAGCCCGCCCATTTCAGATACGCAGTATTTT. It is translated as CASSPPISDTQYF.

This clonotype showed up many times. V gene TRBV7-2 combines with J gene TRBJ1-2, with TRBD1 identical over 7 bases. Looked up from germline, CDR1 is SGHTA and CDR2 is FQGNSA. This CDR3 has 15 residues. V lost 3 bases to trimming and J lost 5 bases; unmatched junction nucleotides: 9. Here the CDR3 DNA reads TGTGCCAGCAGCTTTGGGACAGTAACCGTGTATGGCTACACCTTC. Amino acids: CASSFGTVTVYGYTF.

This clonotype was recorded many times. This chain connects TRBV20-1 to TRBJ1-3, with TRBD1 matching 8 bases. In germline, CDR1 is DFQATT, CDR2 SNEGSKA (reference sequence). This CDR3 has 13 residues. V gave up 6 bases and J gave up 2 bases; unmatched junction bases: 3. For the CDR3, the DNA is TGCAGTGCCCCACAGGGGGCTGGAAACACCATATATTTT. This sequence encodes CSAPQGAGNTIYF.

The sample holds many counts of this clonotype. The chain carries TRBV7-3 and TRBJ1-1; D unresolved. The germline CDR1 and CDR2 sequences are SGHTA and FQGTGA. V dropped 2 bases and J dropped 4 bases, with 11 bases sitting between them. This CDR3 comprises 14 residues. This CDR3 is CASSLGPTSTEAFF. CDR3 in DNA: TGTGCCAGCAGCTTAGGACCCACGAGCACTGAAGCTTTCTTT. The variable domain in full, with the rest retrieved from reference TRBV7-3 and TRBJ1-1, is GAGVSQTPSNKVTEKGKYVELRCDPISGHTALYWYRQSLGQGPEFLIYFQGTGAADDSGLPNDRFFAVRPEGSVSTLKIQRTERGDSAVYLCASSLGPTSTEAFFGQGTRLTVV.

This clonotype has ten or more counts. V and J are TRBV11-2 and TRBJ2-5, with 7 bases identical to TRBD2. Germline V gene sequence: CDR1 SGHAT, CDR2 FQNNGV. The CDR3 is 17 amino acids. J was trimmed by 2 bases and V by 0 bases; bases with no gene match: 9. CDR3 nucleotides: TGTGCCAGCAGCTTAGATCGAGCGGGGCTAACACAAGAGACCCAGTACTTC. This sequence encodes CASSLDRAGLTQETQYF.

Many counts were recorded for this clonotype. The V gene is TRBV14, the J gene TRBJ2-2; TRBD1 is a possible D gene (6 bases). V shed 0 bases and J shed 2 bases, with 16 bases lying between them. CDR3 size: 18 residues. Germline-derived CDR1 and CDR2 are SGHDN and FVKESK. The CDR3 sequence is CASSQDGTDSLNTGELFF. In nucleotides, the CDR3 is TGTGCCAGCAGCCAAGACGGAACGGACAGCTTAAACACCGGGGAGCTGTTTTTT.

This clonotype was seen at least ten times. The chain employs TRBV4-3 and TRBJ2-7, with 11 bases that match TRBD2. Per the germline V gene, CDR1 is LGHNA and CDR2 is YSLEER. This CDR3 is 14 amino acids long. J was trimmed by 5 bases and V by 6 bases; bases with no gene match: 6. The DNA of the CDR3 is TGCGCCAGCAGTCTTACTAGCGGGGGCGACGAGCAGTACTTC. Its protein is CASSLTSGGDEQYF.

Ten or more counts support this clonotype. This chain joins TRBV5-1 and TRBJ2-2; D might be TRBD1 (5 bases). This CDR3 region has 16 residues. V lost 1 base and J 0 bases, leaving 10 bases between the germline ends. The germline gives CDR1 SGHRS, CDR2 YFSETQ. CDR3 nucleotides: TGCGCCAGCAGCTTGAGGGGCACCCCGAACACCGGGGAGCTGTTTTTT. Translating gives CASSLRGTPNTGELFF.

This clonotype has at least ten counts. The chain links TRBV6-2 or TRBV6-3 to TRBJ1-1; 9 positions match TRBD1. This CDR3 has 17 amino acids. Losses at the gene ends were 0 bases for V and 7 bases for J; bases not matched to a gene: 12. Germline CDR1 MNHEY, CDR2 SVGEGT. For the CDR3, the DNA is TGTGCCAGCAGTTACTCGTCTTTCGGACAGGGGAAATTTGAAGCTTTCTTT. Translated, it gives CASSYSSFGQGKFEAFF.

The chain joins TRBV20-1 to TRBJ2-1; 10 positions match TRBD2. Trimming removed 0 bases from V and 9 bases from J; junction bases left unmatched: 8. Germline V CDR1 and CDR2: DFQATT, SNEGSKA (reference sequence). The CDR3 is 15 amino acids. CDR3 sequence (DNA): TGCAGTGCTAGAGATTACAGCGGGGGGGCGCTTGAGCAGTTCTTC. It yields the protein CSARDYSGGALEQFF.

This chain uses TRBV7-8 with TRBJ2-5, with TRBD1 identical over 7 bases. The junction had 3 bases not matched to a gene; V was cut back by 1 base and J by 4 bases. The length of the CDR3 is 14 residues. Germline V CDR1 and CDR2: SGHVS, FQNEAQ. Here the CDR3 reads CASSLEGALETQYF. Here the CDR3 DNA reads TGTGCCAGCAGCTTAGAGGGGGCTTTAGAGACCCAGTACTTC.

This clonotype has at least ten counts. CDR3 sequence (DNA): TGTGCCAGCAGCTTCGGACAGAGCAACTCTGGAAACACCATATATTTT. This codes for CASSFGQSNSGNTIYF. V and J are TRBV7-2 and TRBJ1-3, with D perhaps TRBD1 (6 bases). Germline V gene sequence: CDR1 SGHTA, CDR2 FQGNSA. The V end was cut by 3 bases, the J end by 0 bases, with 12 bases between. The length of the CDR3 is 16 residues. Full variable domain (rest looked up from reference TRBV7-2 and TRBJ1-3): GAGVSQSPSNKVTEKGKDVELRCDPISGHTALYWYRQSLGQGLEFLIYFQGNSAPDKSGLPSDRFSAERTGGSVSTLTIQRTQQEDSAVYLCASSFGQSNSGNTIYFGEGSWLTVV.

This clonotype was seen ten or more times. The CDR3 nucleotides are TGTGCCAGCAGCTCCACGGGGGGCGAAAGAGCTTTCTTT. Translated: CASSSTGGERAFF. The chain uses TRBV7-3 and TRBJ1-1; possible D gene TRBD1, 6 bases. Trimming pared 4 bases from V and 10 bases from J, leaving 16 bases between. This CDR3 contains 13 residues. The V gene's germline CDR1 is SGHTA and CDR2 FQGTGA. Supplemented by reference TRBV7-3 and TRBJ1-1, the full variable domain reads GAGVSQTPSNKVTEKGKYVELRCDPISGHTALYWYRQSLGQGPEFLIYFQGTGAADDSGLPNDRFFAVRPEGSVSTLKIQRTERGDSAVYLCASSSTGGERAFFGQGTRLTVV.

The sample holds many counts of this clonotype. The genes are TRBV29-1 and TRBJ1-2; D gene unclear. With 4 bases removed from V and 1 base from J, the gap between germline ends came to 10 bases. Germline V CDR1 and CDR2: SQVTM, ANQGSEA. CDR3 length: 13 amino acids. Here the CDR3 reads CSVAYSFNYGYTF. CDR3 DNA: TGCAGCGTTGCCTATAGCTTTAACTATGGCTACACCTTC.

This clonotype was counted many times. V and J are TRBV20-1 and TRBJ2-3; TRBD1 agrees at 7 bases. V was clipped by 3 bases and J by 7 bases; unmatched bases: 7. Germline V CDR1 and CDR2: DFQATT, SNEGSKA (reference sequence). The CDR3 contains 13 residues. The CDR3 DNA sequence: TGCAGTGCTAGGGGGACAGATATGAATACGCAGTATTTT. Its protein product is CSARGTDMNTQYF.

This clonotype was observed many times. V usage is TRBV10-3 and J usage is TRBJ1-6; D not resolved. Trimming left V 6 bases short and J 9 bases short, with 18 bases between. CDR3 length: 15 amino acids. The germline V gene has CDR1 ENHRY and CDR2 SYGVKD. This CDR3 is CAISPLSGAGSPLHF. CDR3 in DNA: TGTGCCATCAGCCCGTTATCTGGAGCGGGTTCACCCCTCCACTTT.

There are many counts of this clonotype. This chain joins TRBV12-3 or TRBV12-4 and TRBJ2-6; D may be TRBD1 (5 bases). The CDR3 sequence is 15 residues long. Trimming shortened V by 3 bases and J by 2 bases, and 8 bases separated the two germline ends. For the CDR3, the DNA is TGTGCCAGCAGTTTGGTAGGGGCTGGGGCCAACGTCCTGACTTTC. Residues: CASSLVGAGANVLTF.

This clonotype was recorded at least ten times. This rearrangement joins TRBV7-9 to TRBJ1-2; D remains unclear. The CDR3 totals 13 residues. The germline V gene encodes CDR1 SEHNR and CDR2 FQNEAQ (reference sequence). With 4 bases removed from V and 8 bases from J, the gap between germline ends came to 14 bases. CDR3 sequence reads: CASSWGWTQGYTF. CDR3 coding DNA: TGTGCCAGCAGCTGGGGATGGACGCAGGGCTACACCTTC.

This clonotype has ten or more counts. The chain is built from TRBV4-1 and TRBJ2-3; D is perhaps TRBD1 (6 bases). Germline lookup yields CDR1 MGHRA and CDR2 YSYEKL. V lost 3 bases, J lost 0 bases, and 13 bases lay in between. There are 16 residues in the CDR3. CDR3 DNA sequence: TGCGCCAGCAGCCACTGGACAGAGACAAGCACAGATACGCAGTATTTT. Protein: CASSHWTETSTDTQYF.